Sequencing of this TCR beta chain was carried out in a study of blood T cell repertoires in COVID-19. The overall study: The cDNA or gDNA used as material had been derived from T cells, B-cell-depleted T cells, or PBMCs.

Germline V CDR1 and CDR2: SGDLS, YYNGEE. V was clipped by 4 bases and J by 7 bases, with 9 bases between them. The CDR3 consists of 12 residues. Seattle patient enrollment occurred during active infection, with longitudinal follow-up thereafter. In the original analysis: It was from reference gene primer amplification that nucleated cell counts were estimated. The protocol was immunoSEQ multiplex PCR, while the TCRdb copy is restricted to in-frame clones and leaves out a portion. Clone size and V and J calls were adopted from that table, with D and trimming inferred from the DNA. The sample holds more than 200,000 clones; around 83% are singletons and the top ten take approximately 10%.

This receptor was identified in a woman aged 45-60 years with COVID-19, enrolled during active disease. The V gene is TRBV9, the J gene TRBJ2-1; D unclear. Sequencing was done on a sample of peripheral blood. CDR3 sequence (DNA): TGTGCCAGCAGCCTTAGAGTGAATGAGCAGTTCTTC. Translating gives CASSLRVNEQFF.